This TCR beta chain derives from a study of beta chain features in type 1 diabetes. Overall study: Examination of sorted cells across all samples involved about 100,000,000 cells.

After removal of 2 bases from V and 7 bases from J, the junction contained 9 bases not matched to a gene. This CDR3 comprises 15 residues. CDR1 MDHEN and CDR2 SYDVKM come from the germline V gene. Study-wide results and caveats: A moderate, significant TCRB CDR3 shortening appeared in type 1 diabetes across four CD4+ subsets.

The study reverse transcribed the entire isolated RNA, so it sequenced expressed TCRB transcripts. About 3.9 million reads on average were seen across naive, central memory and regulatory T cell samples. The data were produced by immunoSEQ multiplex PCR, yet TCRdb's version contains in-frame clones alone and is incomplete. The data hold about 40,000 clones, with about 52% observed a single time. To note about this clone: Its antigen is as yet unknown.

Sorted populations all exceeded 95% purity. This clonotype originated in a woman younger than 30 in good health. The genes are TRBV28 and TRBJ2-7; TRBD1 matches at 9 bases. Sequenced: central memory CD4+ T cells from blood. The CDR3 spells CASSLTGTGLIEQYF. The CDR3 region has the DNA TGTGCCAGCAGTTTAACCGGGACAGGGCTTATTGAGCAGTACTTC.